Listed below are T cell receptor beta chains from one sample, sequenced in a study of post-analysis software for immune sequencing data. TCRdb ran MiXCR on the PCR reads and lists one entry per CDR3 protein. This sample has roughly 870,000 distinct CDR3 sequences, with about 57% found just once. The sample taken for sequencing was blood. These receptor sequences come from a girl aged 5 to 17 with multiple sclerosis. Each CDR3 is given with its conserved first and last residue. The D gene is left open where the match is weak. The size of a clone is reported for some rows only, either as once, few or many, or as a class for expanded clones.

>TRBD1|TRBV20-1|TRBJ1-2|few
TGCAGTGCTAGCTCAGGGGGCGCGGGAGGCTACACCTTC
CSASSGGAGGYTF
>NA|TRBV20-1|TRBJ2-7|NA
TGCAGTGCTAGTAGCGACAGGTCCTACGAGCAGTACTTC
CSASSDRSYEQYF
>TRBD2|TRBV10-1|TRBJ2-7|NA
TGCGCCAGCAGTGAGGCCAGCGGGAGGGCCAGATCGGGGGAGCAGTACTTC
CASSEASGRARSGEQYF
>NA|TRBV5-5|TRBJ1-4|NA
TGTGCCAGCGGCATACAGGTTCCCAATGAAAAACTGTTTTTT
CASGIQVPNEKLFF
>TRBD2|TRBV12-3/TRBV12-4|TRBJ2-1|NA
TGTGCCAGCAGTTTTAGTAACCTAGCGGGGGGGCCTCCCCGGTACAATGAGCAGTTCTTC
CASSFSNLAGGPPRYNEQFF
>NA|TRBV18|TRBJ1-2|NA
TGTGCCAGCTCAACGACAGAGATCTATGGCTACACCTTC
CASSTTEIYGYTF
>NA|TRBV20-1|TRBJ2-7|NA
TGCAGTGCTAGAGCGACTAGCGAGCAGTACTTC
CSARATSEQYF
>TRBD1|TRBV29-1|TRBJ1-5|NA
TGCAGCGTTAGCGGACAGGGCGATCAGCCCCAGCATTTT
CSVSGQGDQPQHF
>TRBD2|TRBV4-1|TRBJ2-3|many
TGTGCCAGCAGTCAAGCGGGGACAGATACGCAGTATTTT
CASSQAGTDTQYF
>TRBD2|TRBV20-1|TRBJ2-7|few
TGCAGTGCTACCCTAGCGGGAGCTGGGCAGTACTTC
CSATLAGAGQYF
>TRBD1|TRBV6-1|TRBJ1-5|NA
TGTGCCAGCAGTGAAACCCGACAGGGCTATAATCAGCCCCAGCATTTT
CASSETRQGYNQPQHF
>TRBD2|TRBV7-9|TRBJ2-1|NA
TGTGCCAGCAGTGGCGGGGGGAGCGCCTACAATGAGCAGTTCTTC
CASSGGGSAYNEQFF
>TRBD2|TRBV7-3|TRBJ2-1|once
TGTGCCAGCAGCTCCAGCGGGGGGGCTCGAAATGAGCAGTTCTTC
CASSSSGGARNEQFF
>NA|TRBV6-5|TRBJ1-2|NA
TGTGCCAGCAGTTACTCCCCCGGCAGGACCTATGGCTACACCTTC
CASSYSPGRTYGYTF
>TRBD1|TRBV20-1|TRBJ2-7|NA
TGCAGTGCTAGAGGCCGACAGGGGTTCGACGAGCAGTACTTC
CSARGRQGFDEQYF
>TRBD1|TRBV5-1|TRBJ2-7|NA
TGCGCCAGCAGCTTGGATGGGACAGTTTACTACGAGCAGTACTTC
CASSLDGTVYYEQYF
>NA|TRBV7-8|TRBJ1-5|few
TGTGCCAGCAGCTTGGCCTCGGGGAGTAGCAATCAGCCCCAGCATTTT
CASSLASGSSNQPQHF
>TRBD2|TRBV29-1|TRBJ2-7|NA
TGCAGCGTTGAGGGACTAGCGGGAGTTTCGGGCGAGCAGTACTTC
CSVEGLAGVSGEQYF
>TRBD1|TRBV20-1|TRBJ2-5|NA
TGCAGTGCTAGAGATCTCCCGGGGACAGGGAGCCAAGAGACCCAGTACTTC
CSARDLPGTGSQETQYF
>TRBD2|TRBV5-1|TRBJ2-7|NA
TGCGCCAGCAGCTGGGCGGGACTAGCAGATTACGAGCAGTACTTC
CASSWAGLADYEQYF
>NA|TRBV20-1|TRBJ2-7|few
TGCAGTGCAGTTAGCGGAGGGGCCTACGAGCAGTACTTC
CSAVSGGAYEQYF
>TRBD2|TRBV29-1|TRBJ2-1|NA
TGCAGCGTTCCGGGACAGGTTCTAGCGGGAGCGAACCCCGGGGGCTACAATGAGCAGTTCTTC
CSVPGQVLAGANPGGYNEQFF
>NA|TRBV5-1|TRBJ2-7|few
TGCGCCAGCAGCGTACGTCCGGGCGAGCAGTACTTC
CASSVRPGEQYF
>TRBD1|TRBV3-1|TRBJ2-7|NA
TGTGCCAGCAGCCAAGGACCAGGGGGTCTCGCCTACGAGCAGTACTTC
CASSQGPGGLAYEQYF
>NA|TRBV6-1|TRBJ2-3|NA
TGTGCCAACTCGGACAGCACAGATACGCAGTATTTT
CANSDSTDTQYF
>TRBD2|TRBV10-3|TRBJ2-7|few
TGTGCCATCCGGGAGGGTTCCTACGAGCAGTACTTC
CAIREGSYEQYF
>NA|TRBV11-1|TRBJ2-1|few
TGTGCCAGCAGCTTAGAAGGGGACAACTACAATGAGCAGTTCTTC
CASSLEGDNYNEQFF
>NA|TRBV29-1|TRBJ2-3|NA
TGCAGCGGCCGTCAGGCGGGCCATATCACAGGTACGCAGTATTTT
CSGRQAGHITGTQYF
>NA|TRBV5-1|TRBJ2-1|NA
TGCGCCAGCAGCTTGACGGGCAGGGTGGTCAATGAGCAGTTCTTC
CASSLTGRVVNEQFF
>NA|TRBV11-1|TRBJ2-5|NA
TGTGCCAGCAGCATACACGGCAGGACCCAAGAGACCCAGTACTTC
CASSIHGRTQETQYF
>TRBD1|TRBV4-1|TRBJ1-2|few
TGCGCCAGCAGCCAAGATCAGGGACAGGGACTTCAAGGCTACACCTTC
CASSQDQGQGLQGYTF
>TRBD2|TRBV12-3/TRBV12-4|TRBJ2-1|NA
TGTGCCAGCAGGTGGACTAGCGGCTACAATGAGCAGTTCTTC
CASRWTSGYNEQFF
>NA|TRBV6-5|TRBJ2-5|NA
TGTGCCAGCAGTTACTCTGGGGCAGAGACCCAGTACTTC
CASSYSGAETQYF
>NA|TRBV5-1|TRBJ2-4|once
TGCGCCAGCAGCTTGGATGATTACACCCTGGGGTACTTC
CASSLDDYTLGYF
>NA|TRBV6-5|TRBJ2-7|NA
TGTGCCAGCAGGGCTACAGGGGAGCGGGCTCTATACGAGCAGTACTTC
CASRATGERALYEQYF
>NA|TRBV9|TRBJ2-7|few
TGTGCCAGCAGCGTAGATTTAGGCCAGGGCTACGAGCAGTACTTC
CASSVDLGQGYEQYF
>NA|TRBV21-1|TRBJ2-7|few
TGTGCCAGCAGCAATAGCGGGGACTTTTACGAGCAGTACTTC
CASSNSGDFYEQYF
>TRBD2|TRBV4-1|TRBJ2-7|few
TGCGCCAGCAGCCAATCGAGCCAGGGAGGGAATTACGAGCAGTACTTC
CASSQSSQGGNYEQYF
>NA|TRBV4-1|TRBJ2-7|NA
TGCGCCAGCTCCCGGACGGCGGGACAAGCCTACGAGCAGTACTTC
CASSRTAGQAYEQYF
>TRBD2|TRBV20-1|TRBJ2-1|NA
TGCAGTGCTGGGACTAGCGGGGTGAGCTCCTACAATGAGCAGTTCTTC
CSAGTSGVSSYNEQFF
>NA|TRBV29-1|TRBJ2-7|NA
TGCAGCGTGGCAGGGCACTCCTACGAGCAGTACTTC
CSVAGHSYEQYF
>NA|TRBV20-1|TRBJ2-1|few
TGCAGTGCTAGAGCAGGGATCTACAATGAGCAGTTCTTC
CSARAGIYNEQFF
>TRBD1|TRBV6-6|TRBJ2-1|NA
TGTGCCAGCAGTTTACAGGGGCGCCTAGGGAATGAGCAGTTCTTC
CASSLQGRLGNEQFF
>NA|TRBV12-3/TRBV12-4|TRBJ2-1|NA
TGTGCCAGCAGTTTCTTTTTCAATGAGCAGTTCTTC
CASSFFFNEQFF
>NA|TRBV20-1|TRBJ2-1|NA
TGCAGTGCCGGCCGGAGCCCCAGCTCCTACAATGAGCAGTTCTTC
CSAGRSPSSYNEQFF
>NA|TRBV5-5|TRBJ2-1|NA
TGTGCCAGCAGCTTGGACGGGATCTCCTACAATGAGCAGTTCTTC
CASSLDGISYNEQFF
>TRBD2|TRBV7-9|TRBJ2-5|NA
TGTGCCAGCACGGGACTAGCGGAATCAAGTACCCAGTACTTC
CASTGLAESSTQYF
>TRBD1|TRBV10-3|TRBJ2-7|few
TGTGCCATCAGGGGACAGGGCTCCTACGAGCAGTACTTC
CAIRGQGSYEQYF
>TRBD2|TRBV5-1|TRBJ2-3|few
TGCGCCAGCAGCTTGTCTCTAGCGGGAGCCACAGATACGCAGTATTTT
CASSLSLAGATDTQYF
>NA|TRBV29-1|TRBJ1-2|few
TGCAGCGCTGAGTACTTGTCTGGCTACACCTTC
CSAEYLSGYTF
>TRBD2|TRBV11-2|TRBJ2-5|NA
TGTGCCAGCAGCTCAGTTAGCGGGGGGCCCTCGGCCCAGTACTTC
CASSSVSGGPSAQYF
>NA|TRBV7-9|TRBJ2-5|NA
TGTGCCAGCAGCTTAGACGGGGGCCAAAGGAAAGAGACCCAGTACTTC
CASSLDGGQRKETQYF
>NA|TRBV29-1|TRBJ1-1|NA
TGCAGCGTTGAAAGACCGGCAGCGGGGACTGAAGCTTTCTTT
CSVERPAAGTEAFF
>TRBD1|TRBV2|TRBJ2-1|NA
TGTGCCAGCAGTGCGTCGACAGGGGGTCATGAGCAGTTCTTC
CASSASTGGHEQFF